This T cell receptor (beta chain) derives from a study of blood T cell repertoires in COVID-19. Overall study context: The United States, Italy and Spain supplied acute and convalescent COVID-19 samples. PBMCs, B-cell-depleted T cells, or T cells were the source of the cDNA or gDNA that made up the material.

The authors' processing: Estimated nucleated cell counts came from reference gene primer amplification. Libraries were prepared by immunoSEQ multiplex PCR; TCRdb keeps only in-frame clonotypes and omits some of them. V and J calls and clone size are copied from that table; D and trimming were computed from the DNA. The table shows under 45,000 clones, with roughly 88% occurring only once. The source is a man aged 55 to 69 with active COVID-19. Sequenced: peripheral blood.

CDR3 nucleotide sequence: TGCGCCAGCAGTGAGGGGCTAGCGGCCTACAATGAGCAGTTCTTC. Its translation is CASSEGLAAYNEQFF. This chain joins TRBV10-2 and TRBJ2-1; 7 nucleotides match TRBD2. Trimming removed 2 bases from V and 2 bases from J; junction bases left unmatched: 3. CDR3 length equals 15 residues. The germline V gene encodes CDR1 WSHSY and CDR2 SAAADI.